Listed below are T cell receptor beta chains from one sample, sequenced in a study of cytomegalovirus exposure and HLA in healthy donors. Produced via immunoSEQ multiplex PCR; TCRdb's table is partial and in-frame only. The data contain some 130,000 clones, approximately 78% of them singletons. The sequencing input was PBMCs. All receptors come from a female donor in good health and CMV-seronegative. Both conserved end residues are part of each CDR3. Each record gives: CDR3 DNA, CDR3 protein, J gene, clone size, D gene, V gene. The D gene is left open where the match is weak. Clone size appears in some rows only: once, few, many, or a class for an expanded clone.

CDR3nt: TGTGCCAGCAGTTTGGGGGGGGCCGCCTACGAGCAGTACTTC
CDR3aa: CASSLGGAAYEQYF
j_gene: TRBJ2-7
abundance: few
d_gene: -
v_gene: TRBV28

CDR3nt: TGTGCCAGCAGCTCCCCAGGGACACTCGACACTGAAGCTTTCTTT
CDR3aa: CASSSPGTLDTEAFF
j_gene: TRBJ1-1
abundance: few
d_gene: -
v_gene: TRBV5-4

CDR3nt: TGTGCCAGCAGCGTATATTCCGGTTTCAGGGAAGCTGGCTACACCTTC
CDR3aa: CASSVYSGFREAGYTF
j_gene: TRBJ1-2
abundance: -
d_gene: -
v_gene: TRBV9

CDR3nt: TGTGCCAGCTCACCATCCGGCTCTAGTGAAAAACTGTTTTTT
CDR3aa: CASSPSGSSEKLFF
j_gene: TRBJ1-4
abundance: -
d_gene: -
v_gene: TRBV18

CDR3nt: TGTGCCTGGAGTGTGGGGACAGGCTATGGCTACACCTTC
CDR3aa: CAWSVGTGYGYTF
j_gene: TRBJ1-2
abundance: -
d_gene: TRBD1
v_gene: TRBV30

CDR3nt: TGTGCCAGCAGTCCGCAGACAGGGAAGGGTACTGAAGCTTTCTTT
CDR3aa: CASSPQTGKGTEAFF
j_gene: TRBJ1-1
abundance: -
d_gene: TRBD1
v_gene: TRBV27

CDR3nt: TGCGCCAGCAGCCCCGGTTGGCTCGGGGGGCACACTGAAGCTTTCTTT
CDR3aa: CASSPGWLGGHTEAFF
j_gene: TRBJ1-1
abundance: -
d_gene: -
v_gene: TRBV5-1

CDR3nt: TGCGCCAGCAGCGACAGCTTGAACACTGAAGCTTTCTTT
CDR3aa: CASSDSLNTEAFF
j_gene: TRBJ1-1
abundance: -
d_gene: -
v_gene: TRBV10-1

CDR3nt: TGTGCCAGCAGCTTAGGACAGGGGAATGAGCAGTTCTTC
CDR3aa: CASSLGQGNEQFF
j_gene: TRBJ2-1
abundance: -
d_gene: TRBD1
v_gene: TRBV7-6

CDR3nt: TGCGCCAGCAGCTCGCAGGGAGGCCCCAACAGTGAGCAGTTCTTC
CDR3aa: CASSSQGGPNSEQFF
j_gene: TRBJ2-1
abundance: -
d_gene: -
v_gene: TRBV5-1

CDR3nt: TGTGCCTGGAGCGGGACTAGCGGGAGGGAAGAGACCCAGTACTTC
CDR3aa: CAWSGTSGREETQYF
j_gene: TRBJ2-5
abundance: -
d_gene: TRBD2
v_gene: TRBV30

CDR3nt: TGTGCCAGCCGCGGGACTAGCGGGGTGGGGGAGCTGTTTTTT
CDR3aa: CASRGTSGVGELFF
j_gene: TRBJ2-2
abundance: -
d_gene: TRBD2
v_gene: TRBV28

CDR3nt: TGTGCCAGTAAAACTAGCGGGAGTAGGGGCTACAATGAGCAGTTCTTC
CDR3aa: CASKTSGSRGYNEQFF
j_gene: TRBJ2-1
abundance: once
d_gene: TRBD2
v_gene: TRBV19

CDR3nt: TGTGCCAGCAGCTTAGGCGGAGAGCGCGATAACTATGGCTACACCTTC
CDR3aa: CASSLGGERDNYGYTF
j_gene: TRBJ1-2
abundance: once
d_gene: -
v_gene: TRBV11-3

CDR3nt: TGTGCCAGCAGCTGGACTTCCTACAATGAGCAGTTCTTC
CDR3aa: CASSWTSYNEQFF
j_gene: TRBJ2-1
abundance: -
d_gene: -
v_gene: TRBV7-2